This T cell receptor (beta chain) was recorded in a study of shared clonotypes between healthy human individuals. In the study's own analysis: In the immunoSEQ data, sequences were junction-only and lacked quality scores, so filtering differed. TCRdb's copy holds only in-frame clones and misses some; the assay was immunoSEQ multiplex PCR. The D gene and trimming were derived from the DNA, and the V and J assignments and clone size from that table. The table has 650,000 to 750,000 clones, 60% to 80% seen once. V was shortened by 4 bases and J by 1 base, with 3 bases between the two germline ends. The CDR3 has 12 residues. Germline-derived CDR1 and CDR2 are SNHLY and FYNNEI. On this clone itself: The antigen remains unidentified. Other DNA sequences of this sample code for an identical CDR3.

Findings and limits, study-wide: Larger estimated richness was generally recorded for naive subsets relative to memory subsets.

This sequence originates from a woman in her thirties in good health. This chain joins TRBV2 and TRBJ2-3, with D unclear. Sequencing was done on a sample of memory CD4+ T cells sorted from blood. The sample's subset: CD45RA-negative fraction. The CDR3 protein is CASSGGTDTQYF. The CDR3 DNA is TGTGCCAGCAGTGGAGGCACAGATACGCAGTATTTT.